These 32 T cell receptor beta chains were sequenced from one sample in a study of response to subunit inactivated influenza vaccine. TCRdb analysed the RT-PCR reads with MiXCR anew, one entry per CDR3 protein. In the table there are 610,000 or so distinct CDR3 sequences, 14% of which are singletons. The material sequenced was PBMCs from blood, taken 11 to 12 days after vaccination. The receptors come from a man aged 50 to 59 who received an inactivated influenza vaccine.

This clonotype was found a few times. V and J are TRBV28 and TRBJ2-7; D remains unclear. The CDR3 spans 16 residues. The V gene lost 6 bases and the J gene lost 2 bases, with 20 bases spanning the gap. The germline V gene has CDR1 MDHEN and CDR2 SYDVKM. CDR3 sequence (DNA): TGTGCCAGCAGACCCCCCGTCGGCCCTGGGACCTACGAGCAGTACTTC. Translating gives CASRPPVGPGTYEQYF.

The gene calls are TRBV7-8 and TRBJ2-5; TRBD1 is a possible D gene (6 bases). From germline, CDR1 is SGHVS and CDR2 FQNEAQ. Trimming left V 1 base short and J 2 bases short, with 17 bases between. The CDR3 loop spans 17 amino acids. The CDR3 nucleotides read TGTGCCAGCAGCTTAGTTTGGGGGCTAGAGCCGCAAGAGACCCAGTACTTC. Its translation: CASSLVWGLEPQETQYF.

The J gene is TRBJ2-5, the V gene TRBV4-1; no definite D call. This CDR3 region has 15 residues. Per germline, CDR1 MGHRA and CDR2 YSYEKL. Trimming pared 0 bases from V and 4 bases from J, leaving 12 bases between. CDR3 sequence: CASSQDLASPETQYF. The CDR3 bases are TGCGCCAGCAGCCAAGATTTAGCAAGCCCAGAGACCCAGTACTTC.

CDR3 protein: CASILGGYSGANVLTF. In DNA, the CDR3 is TGTGCCAGCATCCTCGGGGGGTACTCTGGGGCCAACGTCCTGACTTTC. V and J are TRBV5-3 and TRBJ2-6; 7 bases fit TRBD2. TRBV5-3 is assigned to the ORF class and has an uncertain function. The CDR3 spans 16 residues. With 8 bases clipped from V and 0 bases from J, the junction kept 8 bases outside the gene matches.

The genes are TRBV28 and TRBJ2-3; D is ambiguous. V lost 8 bases and J 6 bases, leaving 15 bases between the germline ends. There are 13 residues in the CDR3. The V gene's germline CDR1 is MDHEN and CDR2 SYDVKM. The CDR3 reads CASRTFRRDTQYF. The CDR3 nucleotides are TGTGCCAGCCGTACCTTCCGTCGGGATACGCAGTATTTT.

J is TRBJ2-1 and V is TRBV24-1, with TRBD2 matching 10 bases. V was clipped by 4 bases and J by 6 bases; unmatched bases: 8. This CDR3 is 16 amino acids long. Germline CDR1 is KGHDR and CDR2 is SFDVKD. The CDR3 sequence: CATSDRWTSGRNEQFF. CDR3 nucleotide sequence: TGTGCCACCAGTGACCGCTGGACTAGCGGTCGCAATGAGCAGTTCTTC.

The rearrangement joins TRBV7-2 to TRBJ2-5; a weak D match, TRBD2 (7 bases). Trimming removed 4 bases at V and 2 bases at J, with 14 bases between. CDR1 is SGHTA and CDR2 is FQGNSA in the germline V gene. The CDR3 length is 15 residues. The CDR3 DNA reads TGTGCCAGCAGCTCTGGGGGGGGCGGGCAAGAGACCCAGTACTTC. Its protein is CASSSGGGGQETQYF.

The chain joins TRBV18 to TRBJ2-3; 11 bases map to TRBD2. V shed 3 bases and J 2 bases; nucleotides not matched to a gene: 4. This CDR3 comprises 16 residues. The germline gives CDR1 KGHSH, CDR2 LQKENI. As DNA, the CDR3 is TGTGCCAGCTCACCCCCGGGACTAGCGGACACAGATACGCAGTATTTT. Amino acid sequence: CASSPPGLADTDTQYF.

The chain carries TRBV12-3 or TRBV12-4 and TRBJ1-5, with D perhaps matching TRBD1 (6 bases). The V end lost 2 bases, the J end lost 6 bases, and 8 bases lay between the germline ends. The CDR3 covers 13 residues. The DNA for the CDR3 is TGTGCCAGCAGTTTACGGGGGGCTCAGCCCCAGCATTTT. Translated, it gives CASSLRGAQPQHF.

This clonotype was counted many times. The rearrangement links TRBV12-3 or TRBV12-4 to TRBJ2-1; 13 bases align to TRBD2. The CDR3 spans 14 residues. The ends lost 6 bases at V and 7 bases at J; junction bases unmatched: 3. In DNA, the CDR3 is TGTGCCAGCAGACTAGCGGGAGGGAGGAATGAGCAGTTCTTC. It codes for CASRLAGGRNEQFF.

This clonotype showed up just a few times. This chain uses TRBV7-9 with TRBJ1-2, with D hard to call. Per the germline V gene, CDR1 is SEHNR and CDR2 is FQNEAQ (reference sequence). This CDR3 spans 11 amino acids. V was cut by 1 base and J by 5 bases, with 2 bases left in between. The CDR3 loop reads CASSLEYGYTF. The DNA for the CDR3 is TGTGCCAGCAGCTTAGAGTATGGCTACACCTTC.

The CDR3 is CSVVSGQQYF. The CDR3 region has the DNA TGCAGCGTTGTTAGCGGGCAGCAGTACTTC. V and J are TRBV29-1 and TRBJ2-7, with 7 bases matching TRBD2. V shed 4 bases and J 8 bases; nucleotides not matched to a gene: 2. Germline V CDR1 and CDR2: SQVTM, ANQGSEA. CDR3 length: 10 residues.

This clonotype was observed at least ten times. This rearrangement joins TRBV28 to TRBJ2-5; tentatively, D is TRBD1 (6 bases). The V gene's germline CDR1 is MDHEN and CDR2 SYDVKM. The CDR3 has 14 residues. V dropped 6 bases and J dropped 1 base, with 12 bases sitting between them. CDR3 sequence: CASSRRGGQETQYF. DNA of the CDR3: TGTGCCAGCAGCCGACGAGGGGGCCAAGAGACCCAGTACTTC.

This clonotype was counted ten times or more. The V call is TRBV29-1, the J call TRBJ1-4; D is possibly TRBD1 (5 bases). The CDR3 contains 15 residues. V lost 6 bases, J lost 4 bases, and 18 bases lay in between. The V gene's germline CDR1 is SQVTM and CDR2 ANQGSEA. The CDR3 is CSVLGGRLGNEKLFF. DNA of the CDR3: TGCAGCGTCCTCGGGGGTCGGTTGGGTAATGAAAAACTGTTTTTT.

The V gene is TRBV6-1, the J gene TRBJ2-4; 11 bases map to TRBD1. The CDR3 runs 14 residues. Germline assignment: CDR1 MNHNS and CDR2 SASEGT. V shed 6 bases and J 5 bases; nucleotides not matched to a gene: 3. CDR3 sequence (DNA): TGTGCCAGCAGAAAGGGACAGGGGGAAAACATTCAGTACTTC. It is translated as CASRKGQGENIQYF.

The rearrangement uses TRBV6-5 and TRBJ1-2; 8 nucleotides line up with TRBD1. J was trimmed by 5 bases and V by 4 bases; bases with no gene match: 6. The CDR3 spans 14 residues. From germline, CDR1 is MNHEY and CDR2 SVGAGI. CDR3 DNA: TGTGCCAGCAGTTCCACTCAGGGGGCGTATGGCTACACCTTC. It yields the protein CASSSTQGAYGYTF.

This clonotype was seen only a few times. This rearrangement joins TRBV29-1 to TRBJ2-2; TRBD2 matches at 11 bases. CDR3 length: 16 amino acids. Germline CDR1 is SQVTM and CDR2 is ANQGSEA. The V segment lost 5 bases and the J segment 1 base; nucleotides outside the gene matches: 6. In nucleotides, the CDR3 is TGCAGCGTTAGGGCTAGCGGGAGGAAGAACACCGGGGAGCTGTTTTTT. Its translation: CSVRASGRKNTGELFF.

This clonotype turned up a few times. CDR3 DNA sequence: TGTGCCATCGGTGGTGGGGAGGCCTACGAGCAGTACTTC. Translated, it gives CAIGGGEAYEQYF. The rearrangement links TRBV10-3 to TRBJ2-7; tentatively, D is TRBD2 (6 bases). Trimming shortened V by 8 bases and J by 2 bases, and 13 bases separated the two germline ends. This CDR3 is built from 13 residues. CDR1 and CDR2 (germline): ENHRY, SYGVKD.

This clonotype was picked up a small number of times. Given a much more abundant clone one base away, this may be a read error. This chain uses TRBV7-8 with TRBJ2-5; D uncertain. There are 15 residues in the CDR3. Trimming removed 2 bases from V and 3 bases from J, with 13 bases in between. Germline assignment: CDR1 SGHVS and CDR2 FQNEAQ. The CDR3 nucleotides are TGTGCCAGCAGCTTATTTTTGGTAGAAAAAGAGACCCAGTACTTC. Protein sequence: CASSLFLVEKETQYF. Together with reference TRBV7-8 and TRBJ2-5, the CDR3 gives the full variable domain: GAGVSQSPRYKVAKRGQDVALRCDPISGHVSLFWYQQALGQGPEFLTYFQNEAQLDKSGLPSDRFFAERPEGSVSTLKIQRTQQEDSAVYLCASSLFLVEKETQYFGPGTRLLVL.

The chain is built from TRBV3-1 and TRBJ1-4; D is possibly TRBD1 (5 bases). Trimming left V 8 bases short and J 7 bases short, with 14 bases between. Germline CDR1 reads LGHDT; CDR2 reads YNNKEL (reference sequence). This CDR3 contains 13 residues. The CDR3 loop reads CASGDGGLEKLFF. The CDR3 nucleotides read TGTGCCAGCGGGGATGGGGGTCTTGAAAAACTGTTTTTT.

The table lists this clonotype with a few counts. The V gene is TRBV29-1, the J gene TRBJ2-7, with 10 bases lining up with TRBD1. The trim removed 2 bases at V and 2 bases at J, leaving 6 bases unmatched. The CDR3 runs 15 residues. The germline V gene encodes CDR1 SQVTM and CDR2 ANQGSEA. CDR3 in DNA: TGCAGCGTTGAAAGTCGGGACAGGGGAACCTACGAGCAGTACTTC. Its translation: CSVESRDRGTYEQYF.

This clonotype showed up just a few times. The chain carries TRBV4-2 and TRBJ2-1; 9 bases line up with TRBD2. Germline values: CDR1 LGHNA, CDR2 YNFKEQ. V lost 2 bases and J lost 2; bases outside the gene matches: 4. This CDR3 is 16 amino acids long. CDR3 in amino acids: CASSQNSGGTYNEQFF. In DNA, the CDR3 is TGTGCCAGCAGCCAAAATAGCGGGGGTACCTACAATGAGCAGTTCTTC.

The chain uses TRBV10-3 and TRBJ1-4; 9 positions agree with TRBD1. This CDR3 comprises 13 residues. V dropped 10 bases and J dropped 6; count of bases not matched to a gene: 6. CDR1 ENHRY and CDR2 SYGVKD come from the germline V gene. The CDR3 reads CATRGQGDEKLFF. In DNA, the CDR3 is TGTGCCACCCGGGGACAGGGTGATGAAAAACTGTTTTTT.

In this sample, this clonotype turned up many times. The chain combines TRBV29-1 with TRBJ2-1; D call uncertain. The germline gives CDR1 SQVTM, CDR2 ANQGSEA. This CDR3 spans 12 amino acids. V lost 7 bases to trimming and J lost 7 bases, with 14 bases between them. CDR3 protein: CSGYSDHNEQFF. The CDR3 region has the DNA TGCAGCGGATATTCGGACCATAATGAGCAGTTCTTC.

V and J are TRBV5-1 and TRBJ2-1, with D possibly being TRBD2 (6 bases). Germline V gene data show CDR1 as SGHRS and CDR2 as YFSETQ. V lost 4 bases, J lost 0 bases, and 14 bases lay in between. This CDR3 spans 16 amino acids. The DNA of the CDR3 is TGCGCCAGCAGCCCAGGCGGGGTTGGCTCCTACAATGAGCAGTTCTTC. Translating gives CASSPGGVGSYNEQFF.

This clonotype came up a few times. This sequence joins TRBV15 and TRBJ2-5; D is possibly TRBD2 (6 bases). This CDR3 contains 14 residues. Trimming shortened V by 3 bases and J by 1 base, and 9 bases separated the two germline ends. CDR1 is LNHNV, CDR2 YYDKDF, per germline (reference sequence). The CDR3 nucleotides are TGTGCCACCAGCAGGCCGGGACTCCAAGAGACCCAGTACTTC. Amino acid sequence: CATSRPGLQETQYF.

The chain employs TRBV7-2 and TRBJ2-1; a weak D match, TRBD2 (6 bases). Germline V gene lookup returns CDR1 SGHTA and CDR2 FQGNSA. This CDR3 region has 15 residues. The V gene lost 1 base and the J gene lost 7 bases, with 14 bases spanning the gap. The CDR3 DNA sequence: TGTGCCAGCAGCTTAGATACCAGCGGAGGGAATGAGCAGTTCTTC. This sequence encodes CASSLDTSGGNEQFF.

J is TRBJ2-1 and V is TRBV7-9, with 8 bases matching TRBD2. The CDR3 spans 15 residues. Germline CDR1 and CDR2: SEHNR and FQNEAQ (reference sequence). V lost 2 bases and J lost 8; bases outside the gene matches: 8. CDR3 amino acids: CASSLRGRMVDEQFF. CDR3 DNA: TGTGCCAGCAGCTTACGCGGGAGGATGGTTGATGAGCAGTTCTTC. The full variable domain, with the rest looked up from reference TRBV7-9 and TRBJ2-1, is DTGVSQNPRHKITKRGQNVTFRCDPISEHNRLYWYRQTLGQGPEFLTYFQNEAQLEKSRLLSDRFSAERPKGSFSTLEIQRTEQGDSAMYLCASSLRGRMVDEQFFGPGTRLTVL.

The V gene is TRBV7-9, the J gene TRBJ1-5; D is uncertain. The V end was cut by 6 bases, the J end by 1 base, with 10 bases between. The CDR3 length is 14 residues. Germline values: CDR1 SEHNR, CDR2 FQNEAQ (reference sequence). DNA for the CDR3: TGTGCCAGCAGGCGGGCCCGGAGCAATCAGCCCCAGCATTTT. It is translated as CASRRARSNQPQHF.

J is TRBJ2-1 and V is TRBV7-2; TRBD2 agrees at 9 bases. CDR1 and CDR2 from the germline V gene are SGHTA and FQGNSA. The CDR3 has 17 residues. Trimming took 2 bases from V and 0 from J; bases not matched to a gene: 5. CDR3 amino acids: CASSLPGLAGSYNEQFF. CDR3 sequence (DNA): TGTGCCAGCAGCTTACCGGGACTAGCAGGCTCCTACAATGAGCAGTTCTTC. The complete variable domain, with remaining parts taken from reference TRBV7-2 and TRBJ2-1, reads GAGVSQSPSNKVTEKGKDVELRCDPISGHTALYWYRQSLGQGLEFLIYFQGNSAPDKSGLPSDRFSAERTGGSVSTLTIQRTQQEDSAVYLCASSLPGLAGSYNEQFFGPGTRLTVL.

CDR3 residues: CASSFRGGAEQYF. Here the CDR3 DNA reads TGTGCCAGCAGTTTTCGGGGGGGGGCCGAGCAGTACTTC. The chain employs TRBV28 and TRBJ2-7; 8 bases are shared with TRBD2. CDR3 size: 13 residues. The germline CDR1 and CDR2 sequences are MDHEN and SYDVKM. The ends lost 3 bases at V and 6 bases at J; junction bases unmatched: 4.

This chain joins TRBV15 and TRBJ2-7; 9 bases are shared with TRBD2. Looked up from germline, CDR1 is LNHNV and CDR2 is YYDKDF (reference sequence). The CDR3 extends over 16 amino acids. V gave up 0 bases and J gave up 5 bases; unmatched junction bases: 8. The CDR3 sequence: CATSRDLAGGPDEQYF. The CDR3 DNA sequence: TGTGCCACCAGCAGAGATCTGGCGGGAGGGCCAGACGAGCAGTACTTC.